This paragraph reports one T cell receptor (beta chain). The target antigen is unknown. The sample belongs to a study of cytomegalovirus exposure and HLA in healthy donors. Only in-frame clones appear in the TCRdb table, and some are missing; sequencing was by immunoSEQ multiplex PCR. The sample consists of 160,000 or so clones, around 89% of them appearing once. Study results and limitations: Most observed TCR sequences were rare, whereas some public TCRs were detected in many donors. Clusters of TCRs from the first cohort tended to co-occur in the roughly 120 validation repertoires (as a later analysis found). The study recorded fewer than 200 TCR beta chains that were cytomegalovirus-associated.

Germline CDR1 and CDR2: MNHNS and SASEGT. CDR3 length: 15 amino acids. V lost 4 bases and J lost 4, with 14 bases in between. The donors were members of the approximately 120-subject validation cohort (separate from the roughly 670-subject first cohort). The J gene is TRBJ2-1, the V gene TRBV6-1; TRBD1 might be the D (5 bases). The sequenced sample consisted of PBMCs. This TCR derives from a man in his late teens or twenties in good health and CMV-seronegative. The chain's CDR3 is CASSADSPTYNEQFF. The CDR3 nucleotides read TGTGCCAGCAGTGCCGACAGCCCCACGTACAATGAGCAGTTCTTC.